Shown below are 9 T cell receptor beta chains from a single sample sequenced in a study of T cell changes during pregnancy in multiple sclerosis. Using immunoSEQ multiplex PCR, the repertoire was profiled, and TCRdb retains in-frame clones only, with some absent. The sample records just under 20,000 clones, 70% to 90% being singletons. The sequencing used CD8+ T cells from peripheral blood mononuclear cells, collected in the second trimester of pregnancy. These receptors originate from a female donor in good health, enrolled as a control in a pregnancy study.

The rearrangement uses TRBV6-5 and TRBJ2-3, with 9 bases identical to TRBD2. The CDR3 consists of 16 residues. Germline trimming cut 4 bases from V and 4 bases from J; bases unmatched to any gene: 9. Germline-derived CDR1 and CDR2 are MNHEY and SVGAGI. CDR3 sequence reads: CASSSQREDPPDTQYF. The CDR3, as DNA: TGTGCCAGCAGTTCTCAGCGGGAGGACCCCCCAGATACGCAGTATTTT.

The V call is TRBV2, the J call TRBJ2-2; 14 bases map to TRBD2. Germline-derived CDR1 and CDR2 are SNHLY and FYNNEI. The CDR3 runs to 18 residues. V lost 3 bases to trimming and J lost 2 bases; unmatched junction nucleotides: 5. CDR3 in amino acids: CASSEGLAGDINTGELFF. DNA of the CDR3: TGTGCCAGCAGTGAGGGACTAGCGGGGGATATAAACACCGGGGAGCTGTTTTTT.

The chain recombines TRBV12-1 with TRBJ2-3; the table assigns TRBD2, which was not confirmed against the DNA. TRBV12-1 is termed a pseudogene. The CDR3 is 16 amino acids. The CDR3 nucleotides are TGTGCCAGCAGCTGGAGAAGGGGGGGGGTCACAGATACGCAGTATTTT. It encodes CASSWRRGGVTDTQYF.

J is TRBJ2-7 and V is TRBV21-1; no DNA check was done on the table's D call, TRBD1. TRBV21-1 is termed a pseudogene. The CDR3 consists of 16 residues. In nucleotides, the CDR3 is TGTGCCAGCAGCAAGGTTTCGGGACAGGGCGCCTACGAGCAGTACTTC. It specifies CASSKVSGQGAYEQYF.

The chain employs TRBV9 and TRBJ1-1; TRBD1 is a possible D gene (6 bases). From germline, CDR1 is SGDLS and CDR2 YYNGEE. V shed 0 bases and J shed 1 base, with 10 bases lying between them. The CDR3 extends over 15 amino acids. DNA of the CDR3: TGTGCCAGCAGCGTAGATCCGGGACAGAACACTGAAGCTTTCTTT. Translated, it gives CASSVDPGQNTEAFF.

The genes are TRBV6-5 and TRBJ2-5, with 12 bases fitting TRBD2. The tail of the sequence fits TRBJ2-7 better, so the J call may be wrong. Germline V CDR1 and CDR2: MNHEY, SVGAGI. The CDR3 spans 16 residues. In DNA form, the CDR3 reads TGTGCCAGCAGTTACAGCGTCGGACTAGCGGGGAGCGAGCAGTACTTC. Translated: CASSYSVGLAGSEQYF.

The V call is TRBV6-5, the J call TRBJ1-3; D call uncertain. Germline lookup yields CDR1 MNHEY and CDR2 SVGAGI. V lost 2 bases, J lost 3 bases, and 14 bases lay in between. The CDR3 is made up of 16 amino acids. CDR3 nucleotides: TGTGCCAGCAGTTACAACCCTCCCGGTCTTGGAAACACCATATATTTT. The encoded protein is CASSYNPPGLGNTIYF.

V is TRBV19 and J is TRBJ2-4, with 7 bases fitting TRBD1. V lost 2 bases, J lost 3 bases, and 4 bases stayed unmatched. The CDR3 runs to 15 residues. The germline V gene has CDR1 LNHDA and CDR2 SQIVND (reference sequence). CDR3 amino acids: CASSITGDVKNIQYF. CDR3 sequence (DNA): TGTGCCAGTAGTATAACAGGGGACGTCAAAAACATTCAGTACTTC.

The chain combines TRBV13 with TRBJ2-7; 8 bases align to TRBD2. The germline gives CDR1 PRHDT, CDR2 FYEKMQ (reference sequence). The CDR3 is 14 residues long. The V and J ends lost 5 bases and 4 bases, in that order; junction bases with no gene match: 7. The CDR3 bases are TGTGCCAGCAGCCCTGGACTAGCCACTTACGAGCAGTACTTC. This gives the protein CASSPGLATYEQYF.